The 20 T cell receptor beta chains below were found in one sample sequenced in a study of vaccination effects on CD4 cells after COVID-19. Using immunoSEQ multiplex PCR, the repertoire was profiled, and TCRdb retains in-frame clones only, with some absent. The sample has approximately 57,000 clones, approximately 80% seen once. No antigen is known for these receptors. Subsequent to a culture period of roughly 11 days, CD4+ T cells were isolated. As their vaccination, participants received two doses of either BNT162b2 or mRNA-1273. Material: CD4+ T cells from PBMCs cultured without peptide, obtained after COVID-19 vaccination. All receptors come from a human donor who received a COVID-19 vaccine.

This clone has a handful of counts. This chain connects TRBV30 to TRBJ2-1; 11 positions agree with TRBD2. Germline V lookup: CDR1 GTSNPN, CDR2 SVGIG (reference sequence). With V trimmed by 3 bases and J by 5 bases, 9 bases remained unmatched. The length of the CDR3 is 16 residues. The chain's CDR3 is CAWSLSGLAVDNEQFF. In DNA, the CDR3 is TGTGCCTGGAGCCTCTCGGGACTAGCGGTCGACAATGAGCAGTTCTTC. The variable domain in full, completed from reference TRBV30 and TRBJ2-1, reads SQTIHQWPATLVQPVGSPLSLECTVEGTSNPNLYWYRQAAGRGLQLLFYSVGIGQISSEVPQNLSASRPQDRQFILSSKKLLLSDSGFYLCAWSLSGLAVDNEQFFGPGTRLTVL.

Only a few counts were recorded for this clone. The V and J genes are TRBV29-1 and TRBJ1-1, with D perhaps TRBD1 (5 bases). Deletions cut 7 bases from V and 4 bases from J, with 16 bases between. Germline V gives CDR1 SQVTM, CDR2 ANQGSEA. This CDR3 comprises 13 residues. CDR3 sequence: CSAGGREGTEAFF. CDR3 coding DNA: TGCAGCGCTGGGGGAAGGGAGGGCACTGAAGCTTTCTTT.

The V gene is TRBV9, the J gene TRBJ2-5; 8 nucleotides match TRBD2. CDR3 size: 16 residues. Looked up from germline, CDR1 is SGDLS and CDR2 is YYNGEE. Unmatched junction bases numbered 10, after V lost 4 bases and J lost 2 bases. CDR3 nucleotides: TGTGCCAGCAGCCACGCCGCCGCGGGGGGACAAGAGACCCAGTACTTC. As protein: CASSHAAAGGQETQYF.

This clone was recorded once. The chain carries TRBV28 and TRBJ2-3, with 10 bases that match TRBD2. Trimming took 4 bases from V and 1 from J; bases not matched to a gene: 8. Germline V gives CDR1 MDHEN, CDR2 SYDVKM. This CDR3 is built from 17 residues. The CDR3: CASSSRLAGAGTDTQYF. CDR3 DNA sequence: TGTGCCAGCAGTTCTCGTCTAGCGGGAGCGGGCACAGATACGCAGTATTTT.

The chain recombines TRBV5-1 with TRBJ1-2; D remains unclear. CDR3 length: 14 residues. Germline V gives CDR1 SGHRS, CDR2 YFSETQ. Trimming took off 0 bases at V and 4 bases at J, with 10 bases between the two ends. The CDR3: CASSLEGPAYGYTF. The CDR3 region has the DNA TGCGCCAGCAGCTTGGAAGGTCCAGCCTATGGCTACACCTTC.

The rearrangement uses TRBV3-1 (or the pseudogene TRBV3-2) and TRBJ1-6, with D unclear. V dropped 0 bases and J dropped 0 bases, with 9 bases sitting between them. The CDR3 has 17 residues. Germline CDR1 reads LGHDT; CDR2 reads YNNKEL (reference sequence). CDR3 amino acids: CASSQDLASSYNSPLHF. The CDR3 bases are TGTGCCAGCAGCCAAGATTTGGCGAGCTCCTATAATTCACCCCTCCACTTT.

The chain combines TRBV5-1 with TRBJ2-3; 9 bases fit TRBD1. CDR1 and CDR2 (germline): SGHRS, YFSETQ. CDR3 length: 17 residues. V was pared by 4 bases and J by 2 bases, with 11 bases of the junction left unmatched. The chain's CDR3 is CASSAGQGNPYTDTQYF. The CDR3 DNA reads as TGCGCCAGCAGCGCCGGACAGGGGAACCCCTACACAGATACGCAGTATTTT. The full variable domain, its missing parts supplied by reference TRBV5-1 and TRBJ2-3, is KAGVTQTPRYLIKTRGQQVTLSCSPISGHRSVSWYQQTPGQGLQFLFEYFSETQRNKGNFPGRFSGRQFSNSRSEMNVSTLELGDSALYLCASSAGQGNPYTDTQYFGPGTRLTVL.

J is TRBJ1-1 and V is TRBV6-5, with D possibly matching TRBD1 (5 bases). CDR3 length: 12 amino acids. Trimming left V 7 bases short and J 10 bases short, with 16 bases between. Germline V gene sequence: CDR1 MNHEY, CDR2 SVGAGI. DNA for the CDR3: TGTGCCAGCACCCCCCCTGGGGGGACAGCTTTCTTT. Its translation is CASTPPGGTAFF.

The genes are TRBV7-2 and TRBJ2-1; D is possibly TRBD1 or TRBD2 (5 bases each). This CDR3 has 15 amino acids. Germline loops: CDR1 SGHTA, CDR2 FQGNSA. V shed 8 bases and J shed 9 bases, with 23 bases lying between them. Here the CDR3 DNA reads TGTGCCAGCGTCCCCCCGGGGACCCTTCGGAGTGAGCAGTTCTTC. Translated, it gives CASVPPGTLRSEQFF.

Comments on this clone: The sample holds other DNA sequences that translate to the same CDR3. The V call is TRBV10-3, the J call TRBJ2-5; unclear D gene. This CDR3 is 11 amino acids long. The germline CDR1 and CDR2 sequences are ENHRY and SYGVKD. The V end lost 2 bases, the J end lost 5 bases, and 3 bases lay between the germline ends. CDR3 region: CAISEGETQYF. The CDR3 DNA is TGTGCCATCAGTGAGGGGGAGACCCAGTACTTC.

The rearrangement joins TRBV6-6 to TRBJ1-2; weak D call: TRBD1 (6 bases). Trimming left V 8 bases short and J 2 bases short, with 15 bases between. The CDR3 covers 14 residues. CDR1 MNHNY and CDR2 SVGAGI come from the germline V gene (reference sequence). CDR3 sequence (DNA): TGTGCCAGCTCTGGACAGCACACCAACTATGGCTACACCTTC. It translates to CASSGQHTNYGYTF.

This clone showed up just once. The chain is built from TRBV5-4 and TRBJ1-6, with TRBD1 matching 7 bases. Germline assignment: CDR1 SGHNT and CDR2 YYREEE (reference sequence). V gave up 4 bases and J gave up 3 bases; unmatched junction bases: 13. CDR3 length: 18 amino acids. The CDR3 DNA reads TGTGCCAGCAGCCTGTCCCCAAATCGACAGGGCTATAATTCACCCCTCCACTTT. Its protein is CASSLSPNRQGYNSPLHF.

CDR3 sequence (DNA): TGTGCCAGCAGCCAAGAGGGAGGCAGGAACACAGATACGCAGTATTTT. Its protein is CASSQEGGRNTDTQYF. This chain joins TRBV4-2 and TRBJ2-3, with a tentative D call TRBD2 (6 bases). Trimming removed 0 bases at V and 2 bases at J, with 12 bases between. Looked up from germline, CDR1 is LGHNA and CDR2 is YNFKEQ. This CDR3 has 16 residues.

The chain has TRBV3-1 (or the pseudogene TRBV3-2) and TRBJ2-2; D is uncertain. Germline V gene data show CDR1 as LGHDT and CDR2 as YNNKEL (reference sequence). The germline V and J ends were trimmed by 4 bases and 5 bases, with 11 bases remaining between them. The CDR3 runs to 14 residues. The CDR3 loop is CASSLSTATGELFF. The CDR3, as DNA: TGTGCCAGCAGCCTATCAACAGCAACCGGGGAGCTGTTTTTT.

This clone has a single count. The rearrangement joins TRBV4-3 to TRBJ1-1; D uncertain. V was trimmed by 3 bases and J by 2 bases, leaving 4 bases between them. This CDR3 spans 12 amino acids. Germline CDR1 LGHNA, CDR2 YSLEER. CDR3 in amino acids: CASSHPNTEAFF. CDR3 bases: TGCGCCAGCAGCCACCCTAACACTGAAGCTTTCTTT.

The CDR3 nucleotides are TGTGCCAGCACCCGGGAGGCAGGGAACACTGAAGCTTTCTTT. It codes for CASTREAGNTEAFF. The chain links TRBV2 to TRBJ1-1; D is ambiguous. CDR3 length equals 14 residues. V was clipped by 7 bases and J by 1 base, with 13 bases between them. CDR1 and CDR2 (germline): SNHLY, FYNNEI.

Only one count was recorded for this clone. V is TRBV6-5 and J is TRBJ2-3, with D uncertain. Germline V gives CDR1 MNHEY, CDR2 SVGAGI. V shed 0 bases and J shed 0 bases, with 4 bases lying between them. This CDR3 comprises 14 residues. Written as DNA, the CDR3 is TGTGCCAGCAGTTACTCTACTAGCACAGATACGCAGTATTTT. Protein product: CASSYSTSTDTQYF.

The CDR3 region is CASTPGQVREKLFF. CDR3 DNA sequence: TGTGCCAGTACCCCTGGACAGGTCCGGGAAAAACTGTTTTTT. The chain recombines TRBV19 with TRBJ1-4; TRBD1 matches at 7 bases. CDR1 LNHDA and CDR2 SQIVND come from the germline V gene (reference sequence). This CDR3 region has 14 residues. Trimming at V came to 7 bases and at J to 8 bases, leaving 10 bases not matched to a gene. Full variable domain (rest looked up from reference TRBV19 and TRBJ1-4): DGGITQSPKYLFRKEGQNVTLSCEQNLNHDAMYWYRQDPGQGLRLIYYSQIVNDFQKGDIAEGYSVSREKKESFPLTVTSAQKNPTAFYLCASTPGQVREKLFFGSGTQLSVL.

This chain joins TRBV5-4 and TRBJ1-6; the D gene is possibly TRBD1 (5 bases). V lost 2 bases and J 0 bases, leaving 18 bases between the germline ends. Germline CDR1 and CDR2: SGHNT and YYREEE (reference sequence). This CDR3 region has 19 residues. The CDR3 nucleotides are TGTGCCAGCAGCTTTTCCCGGAGTCAGGGAAGCTCCTATAATTCACCCCTCCACTTT. Protein product: CASSFSRSQGSSYNSPLHF.

This chain joins TRBV30 and TRBJ2-7; 8 bases map to TRBD1. Germline-derived CDR1 and CDR2 are GTSNPN and SVGIG (reference sequence). This CDR3 spans 14 amino acids. Trimming cost V 3 bases and J 2 bases; bases outside gene matches: 6. CDR3 DNA: TGTGCCTGGAGCCCGACAGGGGCCCCCTACGAGCAGTACTTC. Translation gives CAWSPTGAPYEQYF.